This T cell receptor beta chain was retrieved from a study of blood T cell repertoires in COVID-19. Turning to the study itself: The United States, Italy and Spain provided the acute and convalescent COVID-19 samples.

Germline-derived CDR1 and CDR2 are MNHEY and SVGAGI. This CDR3 spans 13 amino acids. Trimming removed 4 bases at V and 7 bases at J, with 13 bases between. Some clones are missing from TCRdb's copy, which holds only in-frame ones; the method was immunoSEQ multiplex PCR. The sample consists of a few hundred thousand clones, nearly 90% of them appearing once. This receptor was obtained from a young man with active or convalescent COVID-19. Sequenced material: peripheral blood. The rearrangement links TRBV6-5 to TRBJ1-1, with D possibly TRBD1 on 5 matching bases. CDR3 coding DNA: TGTGCCAGCAGTTTTGGGGAGGGGAATGAAGCTTTCTTT. It specifies CASSFGEGNEAFF.